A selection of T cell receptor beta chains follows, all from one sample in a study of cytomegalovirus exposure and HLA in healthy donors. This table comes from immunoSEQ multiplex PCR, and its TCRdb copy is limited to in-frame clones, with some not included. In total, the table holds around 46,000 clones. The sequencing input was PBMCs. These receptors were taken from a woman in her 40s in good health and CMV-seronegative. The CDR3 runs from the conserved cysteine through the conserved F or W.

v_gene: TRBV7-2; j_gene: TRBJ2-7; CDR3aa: CASSPTRREQYF
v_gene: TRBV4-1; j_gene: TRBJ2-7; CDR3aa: CASSQAGGLAGVLTYEQYF
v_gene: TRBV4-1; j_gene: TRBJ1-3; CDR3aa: CASSQGGRGRSSGNTIYF
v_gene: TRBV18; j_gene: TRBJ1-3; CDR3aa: CASSPWTDSGNTIYF
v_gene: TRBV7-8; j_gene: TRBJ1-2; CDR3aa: CASSLGQSTYGYTF
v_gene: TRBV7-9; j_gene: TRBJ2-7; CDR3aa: CASSFEGPYYEQYF
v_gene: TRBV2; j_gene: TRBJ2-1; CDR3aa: CASSGSSYNEQFF
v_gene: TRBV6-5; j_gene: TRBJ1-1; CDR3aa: CASSYSQPSVAFF
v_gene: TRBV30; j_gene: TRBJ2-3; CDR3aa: CAWVTGTSGDTQYF
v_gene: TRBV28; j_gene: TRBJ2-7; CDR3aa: CASSLKPGGPYEQYF
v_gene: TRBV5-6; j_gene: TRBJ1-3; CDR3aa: CASSLTGVNTIYF
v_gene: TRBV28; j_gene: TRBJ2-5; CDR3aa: CASSLGGLAGETQYF
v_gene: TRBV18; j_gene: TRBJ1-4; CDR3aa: CASSPLQGQDEKLFF
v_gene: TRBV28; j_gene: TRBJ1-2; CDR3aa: CASGQGVKTTNYGITF
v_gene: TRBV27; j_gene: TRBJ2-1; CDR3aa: CASSWTGINEQFF
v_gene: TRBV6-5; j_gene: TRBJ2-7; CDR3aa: CASSYSRDTTYEQYF
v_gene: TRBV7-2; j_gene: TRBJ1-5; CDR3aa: CASSHGGTTTDQPQHF
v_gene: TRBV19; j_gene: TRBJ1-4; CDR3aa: CASTSDRRIEKLFF
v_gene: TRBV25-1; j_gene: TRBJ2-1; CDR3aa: CASSVAGGNEQFF
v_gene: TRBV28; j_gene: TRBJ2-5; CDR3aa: CASSLRASGRAAETQYF